A selection of T cell receptor beta chains follows, all from one sample in a study of blood T cell repertoires in COVID-19. The method was immunoSEQ multiplex PCR; TCRdb's version includes in-frame clones alone and lacks a portion of them. This sample has around 120,000 clones, with about 86% found just once. Sequenced: peripheral blood. The receptors shown here come from a woman aged 45 to 65 with active or convalescent COVID-19. Each CDR3 is given with its conserved first and last residue. D genes are given only for firm matches. Size values are once, few and many counts, or a class for expanded clones, and some rows have none.

TRBV19	NA	TRBJ1-1	once	12	CASSWGGTEAFF	TGTGCCAGTAGTTGGGGGGGCACTGAAGCTTTCTTT
TRBV6-5	NA	TRBJ1-1	NA	16	CASSYSFQGLVTEAFF	TGTGCCAGCAGTTACTCGTTCCAGGGGCTAGTCACTGAAGCTTTCTTT
TRBV28	NA	TRBJ2-1	NA	12	CATRPGYNEQFF	TGTGCCACCAGACCGGGCTACAATGAGCAGTTCTTC
TRBV6-2/TRBV6-3	NA	TRBJ2-3	NA	19	CASSYPLRRSGTSIDTQYF	TGTGCCAGCAGTTACCCCTTAAGAAGGAGCGGCACTAGCATAGATACGCAGTATTTT
TRBV4-2	NA	TRBJ1-6	NA	16	CASSQVTSSYNSPLHF	TGTGCCAGCAGCCAAGTCACGAGCTCCTATAATTCACCCCTCCACTTT
TRBV28	NA	TRBJ2-1	NA	17	CASSSRPRGKRNNEQFF	TGTGCCAGCAGTTCACGCCCCAGGGGAAAGAGGAACAATGAGCAGTTCTTC
TRBV11-2	TRBD2	TRBJ2-7	NA	16	CASSLGASGPSYEQYF	TGTGCCAGCAGCTTAGGCGCTAGCGGACCCTCCTACGAGCAGTACTTC
TRBV4-1	TRBD2	TRBJ2-1	NA	18	CASSPRLAGGISYNEQFF	TGCGCCAGCAGCCCCCGACTAGCGGGAGGTATCTCCTACAATGAGCAGTTCTTC
TRBV5-8	TRBD2	TRBJ2-3	NA	17	CASSSLGLVPSTDTQYF	TGTGCCAGCAGCTCCCTTGGACTAGTTCCTAGCACAGATACGCAGTATTTT
TRBV28	TRBD2	TRBJ2-5	NA	17	CASSPRGLAGGQETQYF	TGTGCCAGCAGTCCAAGGGGACTAGCGGGAGGCCAAGAGACCCAGTACTTC
TRBV5-6	NA	TRBJ2-3	NA	15	CASSLDSTITDTQYF	TGTGCCAGCAGCTTGGATAGTACCATCACAGATACGCAGTATTTT
TRBV2	TRBD1	TRBJ1-2	NA	12	CATDRVGYGYTF	TGTGCCACAGACAGGGTGGGCTATGGCTACACCTTC